This T cell receptor beta chain comes out of a study of cytomegalovirus exposure and HLA in healthy donors. This clone was observed a single time. Unmatched junction bases numbered 12, after V lost 0 bases and J lost 5 bases. The CDR3 extends over 17 amino acids. The germline V gene has CDR1 LGHNA and CDR2 YSLEER. PCR was performed using 60 Vbeta and 13 Jbeta primers. Assay: immunoSEQ multiplex PCR; the TCRdb copy retains only in-frame clones and omits some. This sample carries approximately 220,000 clones, 60% to 80% of them seen once, and the ten largest clones take over 1.5%. The chain recombines TRBV4-3 with TRBJ1-2; 7 nucleotides line up with TRBD1. The source of this sequence is a male donor in good health and CMV-seronegative. Sequenced sample: PBMCs. CDR3: CASSQDEGTRGWYGYTF. The CDR3, as DNA: TGCGCCAGCAGCCAAGATGAGGGGACCAGGGGGTGGTATGGCTACACCTTC.